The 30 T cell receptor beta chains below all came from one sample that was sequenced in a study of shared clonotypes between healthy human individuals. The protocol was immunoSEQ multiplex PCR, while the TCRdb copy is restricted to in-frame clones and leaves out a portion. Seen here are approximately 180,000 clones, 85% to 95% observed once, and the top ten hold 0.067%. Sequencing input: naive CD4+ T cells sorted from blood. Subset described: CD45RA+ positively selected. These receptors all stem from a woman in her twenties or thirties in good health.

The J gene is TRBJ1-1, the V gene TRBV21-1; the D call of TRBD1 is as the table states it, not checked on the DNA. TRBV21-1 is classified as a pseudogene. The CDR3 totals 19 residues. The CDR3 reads CASSNVPGQGGPRNTEAFF. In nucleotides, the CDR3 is TGTGCCAGCAGCAATGTCCCAGGACAGGGTGGCCCGAGGAACACTGAAGCTTTCTTT.

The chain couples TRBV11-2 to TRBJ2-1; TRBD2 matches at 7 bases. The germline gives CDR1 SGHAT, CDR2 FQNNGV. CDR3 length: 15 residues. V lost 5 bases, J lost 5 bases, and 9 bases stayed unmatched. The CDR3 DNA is TGTGCCAGCAGCCGTTTTAGCGGGCGAGACAATGAGCAGTTCTTC. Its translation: CASSRFSGRDNEQFF.

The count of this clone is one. This chain's CDR3 is CAISVPGGTEAFF. The CDR3 DNA follows: TGTGCCATCAGTGTTCCAGGGGGCACTGAAGCTTTCTTT. The V and J genes are TRBV10-3 and TRBJ1-1, with TRBD1 matching over 7 bases. The germline CDR1 and CDR2 sequences are ENHRY and SYGVKD. V lost 4 bases to trimming and J lost 4 bases; unmatched junction nucleotides: 3. This CDR3 contains 13 residues.

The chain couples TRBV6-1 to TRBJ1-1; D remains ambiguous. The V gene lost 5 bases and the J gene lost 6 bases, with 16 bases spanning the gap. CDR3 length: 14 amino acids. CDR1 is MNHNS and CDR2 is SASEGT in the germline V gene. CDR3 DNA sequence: TGTGCCAGCAGTACGAGACGGGATAGCGCTGAAGCTTTCTTT. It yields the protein CASSTRRDSAEAFF.

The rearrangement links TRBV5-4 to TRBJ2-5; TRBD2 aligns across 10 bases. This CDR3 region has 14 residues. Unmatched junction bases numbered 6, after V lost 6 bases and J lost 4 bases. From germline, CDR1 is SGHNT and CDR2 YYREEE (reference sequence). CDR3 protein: CASTKSGRGETQYF. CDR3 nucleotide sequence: TGTGCCAGCACTAAAAGCGGGAGGGGAGAGACCCAGTACTTC.

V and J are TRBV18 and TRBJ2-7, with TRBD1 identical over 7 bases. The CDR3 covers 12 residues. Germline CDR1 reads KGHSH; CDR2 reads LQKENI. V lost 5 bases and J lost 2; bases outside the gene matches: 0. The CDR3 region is CASSTGAYEQYF. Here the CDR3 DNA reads TGTGCCAGCTCAACAGGGGCCTACGAGCAGTACTTC.

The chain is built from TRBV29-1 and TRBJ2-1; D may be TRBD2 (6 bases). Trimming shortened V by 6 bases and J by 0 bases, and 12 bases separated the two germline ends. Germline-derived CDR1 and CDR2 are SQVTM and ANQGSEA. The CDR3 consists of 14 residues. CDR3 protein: CSVLAARSYNEQFF. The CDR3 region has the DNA TGCAGCGTATTAGCGGCCCGCTCCTACAATGAGCAGTTCTTC.

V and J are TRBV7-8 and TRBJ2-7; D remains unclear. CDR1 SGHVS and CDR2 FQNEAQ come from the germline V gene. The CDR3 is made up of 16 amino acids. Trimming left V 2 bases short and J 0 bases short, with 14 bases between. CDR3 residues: CASSLFAILSSYEQYF. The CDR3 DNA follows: TGTGCCAGCAGCTTATTTGCGATACTAAGCTCCTACGAGCAGTACTTC. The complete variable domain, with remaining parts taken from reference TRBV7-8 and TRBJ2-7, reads GAGVSQSPRYKVAKRGQDVALRCDPISGHVSLFWYQQALGQGPEFLTYFQNEAQLDKSGLPSDRFFAERPEGSVSTLKIQRTQQEDSAVYLCASSLFAILSSYEQYFGPGTRLTVT.

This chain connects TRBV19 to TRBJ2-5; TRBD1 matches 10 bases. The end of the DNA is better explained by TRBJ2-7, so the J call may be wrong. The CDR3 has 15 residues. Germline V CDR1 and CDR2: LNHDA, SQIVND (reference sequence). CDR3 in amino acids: CASRARDRGSHEQYF. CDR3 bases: TGTGCCAGTAGAGCCCGGGACAGGGGTTCTCACGAGCAGTACTTC.

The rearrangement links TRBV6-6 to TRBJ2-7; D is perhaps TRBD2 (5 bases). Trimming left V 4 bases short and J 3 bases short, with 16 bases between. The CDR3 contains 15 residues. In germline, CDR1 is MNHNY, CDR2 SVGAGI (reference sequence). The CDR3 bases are TGTGCCAGCAGTTTATGGTCGAGGAGGTTCTACGAGCAGTACTTC. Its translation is CASSLWSRRFYEQYF.

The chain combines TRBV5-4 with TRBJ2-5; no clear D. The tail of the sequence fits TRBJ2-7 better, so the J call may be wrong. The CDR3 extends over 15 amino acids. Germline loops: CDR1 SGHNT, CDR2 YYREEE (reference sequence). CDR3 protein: CASSLKVDPSYEQYF. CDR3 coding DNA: TGTGCCAGCAGCTTAAAGGTAGATCCCTCCTACGAGCAGTACTTC.

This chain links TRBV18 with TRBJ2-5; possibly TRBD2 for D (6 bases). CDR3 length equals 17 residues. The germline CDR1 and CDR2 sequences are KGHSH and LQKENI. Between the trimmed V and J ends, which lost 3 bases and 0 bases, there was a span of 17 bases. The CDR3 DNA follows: TGTGCCAGCTCACCTTCCTCGGGAGCGGCGTACCAAGAGACCCAGTACTTC. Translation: CASSPSSGAAYQETQYF.

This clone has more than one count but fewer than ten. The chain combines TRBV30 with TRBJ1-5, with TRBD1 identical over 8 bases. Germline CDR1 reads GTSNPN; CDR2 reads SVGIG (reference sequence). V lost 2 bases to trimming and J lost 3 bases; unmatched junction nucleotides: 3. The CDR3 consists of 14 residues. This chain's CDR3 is CAWSSGQVNQPQHF. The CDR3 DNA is TGTGCCTGGAGTTCGGGACAGGTCAATCAGCCCCAGCATTTT.

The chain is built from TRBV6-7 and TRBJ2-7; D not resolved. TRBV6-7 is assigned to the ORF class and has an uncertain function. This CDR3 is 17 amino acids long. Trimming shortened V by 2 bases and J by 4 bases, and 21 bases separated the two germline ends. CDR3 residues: CASSYKRKRVVDYEQYF. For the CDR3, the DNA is TGTGCCAGCAGTTACAAAAGGAAACGGGTAGTGGATTACGAGCAGTACTTC.

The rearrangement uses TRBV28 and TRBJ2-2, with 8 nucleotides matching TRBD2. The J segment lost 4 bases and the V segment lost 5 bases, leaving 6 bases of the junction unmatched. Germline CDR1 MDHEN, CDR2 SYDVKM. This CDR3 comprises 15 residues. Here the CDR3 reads CASSPGLAPTGELFF. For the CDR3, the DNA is TGTGCCAGCAGTCCCGGACTAGCCCCCACCGGGGAGCTGTTTTTT.

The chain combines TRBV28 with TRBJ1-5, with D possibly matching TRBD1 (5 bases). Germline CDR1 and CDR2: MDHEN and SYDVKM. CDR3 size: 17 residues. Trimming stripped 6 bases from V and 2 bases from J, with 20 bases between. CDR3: CASRSPLPRGGNQPQHF. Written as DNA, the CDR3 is TGTGCCAGCAGATCTCCTCTCCCCCGGGGGGGCAATCAGCCCCAGCATTTT.

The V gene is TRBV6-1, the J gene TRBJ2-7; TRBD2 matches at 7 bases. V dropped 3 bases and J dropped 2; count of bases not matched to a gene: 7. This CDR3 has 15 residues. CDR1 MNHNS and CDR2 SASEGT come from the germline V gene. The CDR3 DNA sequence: TGTGCCAGCAGTGACGGGCTAGCGGATGCCTACGAGCAGTACTTC. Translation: CASSDGLADAYEQYF.

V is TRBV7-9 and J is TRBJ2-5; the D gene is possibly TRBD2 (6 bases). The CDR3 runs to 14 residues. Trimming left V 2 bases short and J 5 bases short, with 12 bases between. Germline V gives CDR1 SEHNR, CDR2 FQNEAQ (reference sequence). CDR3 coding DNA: TGTGCCAGCAGCTTAATACTAGCTGGCGAGACCCAGTACTTC. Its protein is CASSLILAGETQYF.

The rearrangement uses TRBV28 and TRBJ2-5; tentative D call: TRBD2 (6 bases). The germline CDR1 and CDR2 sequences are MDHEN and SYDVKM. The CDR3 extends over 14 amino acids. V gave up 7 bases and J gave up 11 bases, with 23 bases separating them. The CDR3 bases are TGTGCCAGCACCTCTGGGACTGCCCTACCAGAGCAGTACTTC. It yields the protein CASTSGTALPEQYF.

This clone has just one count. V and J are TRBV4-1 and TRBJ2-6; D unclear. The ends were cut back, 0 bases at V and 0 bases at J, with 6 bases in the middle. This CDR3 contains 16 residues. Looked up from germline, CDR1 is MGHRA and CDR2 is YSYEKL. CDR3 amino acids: CASSQEADSGANVLTF. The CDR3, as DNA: TGCGCCAGCAGCCAAGAGGCCGACTCTGGGGCCAACGTCCTGACTTTC.

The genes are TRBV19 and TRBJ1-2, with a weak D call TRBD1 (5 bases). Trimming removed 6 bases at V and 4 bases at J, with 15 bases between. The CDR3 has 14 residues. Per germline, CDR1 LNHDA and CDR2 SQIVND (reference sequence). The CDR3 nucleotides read TGTGCCAGTAGAGGGGTCGGCCGCCCCTATGGCTACACCTTC. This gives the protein CASRGVGRPYGYTF.

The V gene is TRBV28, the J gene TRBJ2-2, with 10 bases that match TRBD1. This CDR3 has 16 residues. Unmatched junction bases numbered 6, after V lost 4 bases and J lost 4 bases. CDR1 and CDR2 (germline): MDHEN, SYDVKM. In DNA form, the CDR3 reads TGTGCCAGCAGTTCGACAGGGGGCAAGGGCACCGGGGAGCTGTTTTTT. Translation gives CASSSTGGKGTGELFF.

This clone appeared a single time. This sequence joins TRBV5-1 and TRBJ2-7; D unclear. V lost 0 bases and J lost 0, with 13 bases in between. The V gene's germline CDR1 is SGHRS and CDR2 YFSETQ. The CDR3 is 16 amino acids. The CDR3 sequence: CASSLDPLDGSYEQYF. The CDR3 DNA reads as TGCGCCAGCAGCTTGGACCCCCTCGATGGCTCCTACGAGCAGTACTTC.

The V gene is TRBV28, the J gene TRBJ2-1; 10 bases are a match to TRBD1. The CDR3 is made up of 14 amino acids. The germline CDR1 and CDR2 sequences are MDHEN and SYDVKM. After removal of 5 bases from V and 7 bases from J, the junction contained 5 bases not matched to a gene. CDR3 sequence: CASSPGDRGNEQFF. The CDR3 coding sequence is TGTGCCAGCAGTCCAGGGGACAGGGGTAATGAGCAGTTCTTC.

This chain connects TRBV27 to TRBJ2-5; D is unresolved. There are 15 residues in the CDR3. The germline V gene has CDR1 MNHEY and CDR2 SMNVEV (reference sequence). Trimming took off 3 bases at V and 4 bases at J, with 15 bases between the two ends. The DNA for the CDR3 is TGTGCCAGCAGTTTCAGAAGTCTGCACGGAGAGACCCAGTACTTC. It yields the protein CASSFRSLHGETQYF.

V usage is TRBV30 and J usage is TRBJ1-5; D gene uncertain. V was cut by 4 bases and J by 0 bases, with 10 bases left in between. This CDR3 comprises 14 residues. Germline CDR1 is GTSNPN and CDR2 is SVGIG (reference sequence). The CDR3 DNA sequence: TGTGCCTGGAAAAGACAATATAGCAATCAGCCCCAGCATTTT. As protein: CAWKRQYSNQPQHF.

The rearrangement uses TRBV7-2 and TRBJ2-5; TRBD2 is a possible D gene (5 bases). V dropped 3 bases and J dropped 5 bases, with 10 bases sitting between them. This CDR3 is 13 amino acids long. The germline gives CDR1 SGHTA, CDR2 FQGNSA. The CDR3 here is CASSFSLAETQYF. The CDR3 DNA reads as TGTGCCAGCAGCTTTTCATTAGCGGAGACCCAGTACTTC.

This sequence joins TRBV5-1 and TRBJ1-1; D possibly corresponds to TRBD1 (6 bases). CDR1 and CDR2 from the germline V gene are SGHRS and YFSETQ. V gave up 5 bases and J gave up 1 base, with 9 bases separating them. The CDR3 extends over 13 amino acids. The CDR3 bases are TGCGCCAGCAGAGACAGGTCGAACACTGAAGCTTTCTTT. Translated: CASRDRSNTEAFF.

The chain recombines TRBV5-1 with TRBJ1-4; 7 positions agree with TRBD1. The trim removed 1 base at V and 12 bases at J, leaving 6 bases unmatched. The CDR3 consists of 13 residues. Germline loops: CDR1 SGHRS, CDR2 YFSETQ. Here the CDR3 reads CASSLRTGDELFF. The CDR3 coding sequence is TGCGCCAGCAGCTTGAGGACAGGTGATGAACTGTTTTTT.

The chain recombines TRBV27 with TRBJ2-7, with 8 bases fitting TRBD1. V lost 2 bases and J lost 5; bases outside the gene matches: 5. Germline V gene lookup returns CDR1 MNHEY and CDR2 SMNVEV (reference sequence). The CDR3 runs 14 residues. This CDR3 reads CASSLQGAFDEQYF. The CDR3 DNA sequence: TGTGCCAGCAGTTTACAGGGGGCGTTTGACGAGCAGTACTTC.